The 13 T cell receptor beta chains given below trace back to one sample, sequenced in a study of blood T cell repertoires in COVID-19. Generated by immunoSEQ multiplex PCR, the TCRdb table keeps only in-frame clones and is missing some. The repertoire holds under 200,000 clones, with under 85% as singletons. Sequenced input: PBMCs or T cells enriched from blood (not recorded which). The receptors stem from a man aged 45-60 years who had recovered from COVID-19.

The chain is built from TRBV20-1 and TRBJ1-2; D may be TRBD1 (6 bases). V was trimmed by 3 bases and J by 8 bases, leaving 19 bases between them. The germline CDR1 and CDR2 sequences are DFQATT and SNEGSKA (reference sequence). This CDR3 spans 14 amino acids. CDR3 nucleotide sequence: TGCAGTGCTAGTCCCTCCACGGGGGGCTGGGGCTACACCTTC. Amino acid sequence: CSASPSTGGWGYTF.

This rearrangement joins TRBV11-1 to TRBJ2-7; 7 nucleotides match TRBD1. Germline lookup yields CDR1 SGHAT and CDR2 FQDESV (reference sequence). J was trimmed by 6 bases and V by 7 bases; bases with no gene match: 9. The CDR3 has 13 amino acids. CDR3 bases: TGTGCCAGCACCCGGACAGGTCCCGGCGAGCAGTACTTC. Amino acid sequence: CASTRTGPGEQYF.

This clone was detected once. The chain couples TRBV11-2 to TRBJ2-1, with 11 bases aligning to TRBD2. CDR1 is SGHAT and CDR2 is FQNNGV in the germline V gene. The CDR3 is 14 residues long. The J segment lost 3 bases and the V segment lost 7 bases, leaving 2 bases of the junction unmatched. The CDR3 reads CASTLAGGYNEQFF. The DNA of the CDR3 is TGTGCCAGCACCCTAGCGGGGGGCTACAATGAGCAGTTCTTC. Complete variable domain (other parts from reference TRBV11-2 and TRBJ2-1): EAGVAQSPRYKIIEKRQSVAFWCNPISGHATLYWYQQILGQGPKLLIQFQNNGVVDDSQLPKDRFSAERLKGVDSTLKIQPAKLEDSAVYLCASTLAGGYNEQFFGPGTRLTVL.

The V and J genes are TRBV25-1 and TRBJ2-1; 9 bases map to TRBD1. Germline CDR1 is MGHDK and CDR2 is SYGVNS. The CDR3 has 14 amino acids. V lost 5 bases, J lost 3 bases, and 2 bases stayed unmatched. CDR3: CASSSGQGYNEQFF. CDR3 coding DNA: TGTGCCAGCAGTTCGGGACAGGGCTACAATGAGCAGTTCTTC. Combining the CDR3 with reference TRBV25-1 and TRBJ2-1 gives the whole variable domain EADIYQTPRYLVIGTGKKITLECSQTMGHDKMYWYQQDPGMELHLIHYSYGVNSTEKGDLSSESTVSRIRTEHFPLTLESARPSHTSQYLCASSSGQGYNEQFFGPGTRLTVL.

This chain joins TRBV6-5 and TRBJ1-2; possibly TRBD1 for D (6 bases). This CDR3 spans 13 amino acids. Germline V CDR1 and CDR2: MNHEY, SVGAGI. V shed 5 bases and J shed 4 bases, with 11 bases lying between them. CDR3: CASSRTESYGYTF. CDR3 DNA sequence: TGTGCCAGCAGTCGGACAGAAAGCTATGGCTACACCTTC.

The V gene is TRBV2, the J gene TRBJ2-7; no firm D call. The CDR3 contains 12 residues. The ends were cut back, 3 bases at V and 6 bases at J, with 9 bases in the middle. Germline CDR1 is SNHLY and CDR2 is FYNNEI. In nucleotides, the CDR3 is TGTGCCAGCAGTGACGTCCGAGGCGAGCAGTACTTC. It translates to CASSDVRGEQYF.

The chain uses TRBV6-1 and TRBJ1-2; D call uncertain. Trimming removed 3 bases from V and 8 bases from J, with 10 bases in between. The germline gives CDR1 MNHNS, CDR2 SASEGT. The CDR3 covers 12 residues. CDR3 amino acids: CASSDPPAGYTF. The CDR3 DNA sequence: TGTGCCAGCAGTGATCCGCCTGCGGGCTACACCTTC.

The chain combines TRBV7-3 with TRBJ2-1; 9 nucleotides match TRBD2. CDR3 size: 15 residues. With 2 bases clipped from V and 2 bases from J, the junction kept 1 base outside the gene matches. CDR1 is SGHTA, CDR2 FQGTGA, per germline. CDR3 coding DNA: TGTGCCAGCAGCTTAGCTAGCGGGGCCTACAATGAGCAGTTCTTC. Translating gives CASSLASGAYNEQFF. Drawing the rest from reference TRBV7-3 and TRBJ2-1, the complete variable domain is GAGVSQTPSNKVTEKGKYVELRCDPISGHTALYWYRQSLGQGPEFLIYFQGTGAADDSGLPNDRFFAVRPEGSVSTLKIQRTERGDSAVYLCASSLASGAYNEQFFGPGTRLTVL.

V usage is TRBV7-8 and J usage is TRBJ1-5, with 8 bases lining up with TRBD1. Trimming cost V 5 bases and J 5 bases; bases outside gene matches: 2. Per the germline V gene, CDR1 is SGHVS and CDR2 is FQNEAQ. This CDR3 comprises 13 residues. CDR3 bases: TGTGCCAGCAGCACACAGGGGGATCAGCCCCAGCATTTT. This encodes CASSTQGDQPQHF.

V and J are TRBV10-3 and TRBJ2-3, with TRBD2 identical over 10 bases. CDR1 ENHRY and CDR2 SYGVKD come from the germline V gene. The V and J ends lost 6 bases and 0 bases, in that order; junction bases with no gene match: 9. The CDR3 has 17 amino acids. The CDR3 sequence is CAISRTSGGFSTDTQYF. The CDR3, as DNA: TGTGCCATCAGCAGGACTAGCGGCGGATTTAGCACAGATACGCAGTATTTT.

This CDR3 reads CASSLGLAGVASEQYF. Written as DNA, the CDR3 is TGTGCCAGCAGCCTCGGACTAGCGGGGGTTGCTAGTGAGCAGTACTTC. The chain employs TRBV3-1 (or the pseudogene TRBV3-2) and TRBJ2-7, with 13 bases that match TRBD2. This CDR3 has 16 amino acids. The ends lost 4 bases at V and 7 bases at J; junction bases unmatched: 10. Germline values: CDR1 LGHDT, CDR2 YNNKEL (reference sequence).

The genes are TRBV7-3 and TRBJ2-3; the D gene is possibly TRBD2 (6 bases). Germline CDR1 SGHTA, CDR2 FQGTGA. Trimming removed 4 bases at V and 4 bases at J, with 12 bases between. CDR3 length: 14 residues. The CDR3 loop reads CASSSAGQADTQYF. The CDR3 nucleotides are TGTGCCAGCAGCTCAGCGGGTCAAGCAGATACGCAGTATTTT.

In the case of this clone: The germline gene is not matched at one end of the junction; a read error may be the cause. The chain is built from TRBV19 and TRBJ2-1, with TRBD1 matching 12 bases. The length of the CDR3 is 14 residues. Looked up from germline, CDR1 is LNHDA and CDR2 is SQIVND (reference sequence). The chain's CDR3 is CASSGTGGYHEQFF. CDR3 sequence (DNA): TGTGCCAGTAGTGGGACAGGGGGCTACCATGAGCAGTTCTTC.